Listed below are T cell receptor beta chains from one sample, sequenced in a study of blood T cell repertoires in COVID-19. The protocol was immunoSEQ multiplex PCR, while the TCRdb copy is restricted to in-frame clones and leaves out a portion. The sample yields hundreds of thousands of clones, around 87% seen once. Material: PBMCs or T cells enriched from blood (not recorded which). The receptors were gathered from a man in his forties or fifties in a cohort exposed to, infected with or recovered from COVID-19 (not recorded which). Each CDR3 is given with its conserved first and last residue. Each record gives: D gene, J gene, V gene, clone size, CDR3 protein, CDR3 DNA. D genes are given only for firm matches. Clone size is shown for a subset of rows, as once, few, many or a class of expanded clone.

d_call: NA
j_call: TRBJ2-1
v_call: TRBV7-6
clone_size: NA
cdr3_aa: CASSLGGTRNEQFF
cdr3_nt: TGTGCCAGCAGCTTAGGCGGGACCCGCAATGAGCAGTTCTTC

d_call: TRBD2
j_call: TRBJ2-3
v_call: TRBV5-1
clone_size: NA
cdr3_aa: CASSPRTSGRRSTQYF
cdr3_nt: TGCGCCAGCAGCCCAAGGACTAGCGGGAGAAGAAGTACGCAGTATTTT

d_call: TRBD1
j_call: TRBJ2-5
v_call: TRBV7-3
clone_size: NA
cdr3_aa: CASSSKTGFETQYF
cdr3_nt: TGTGCCAGCAGCTCCAAGACAGGGTTCGAGACCCAGTACTTC

d_call: TRBD2
j_call: TRBJ2-2
v_call: TRBV3-1/TRBV3-2
clone_size: NA
cdr3_aa: CASSRGLADTGELFF
cdr3_nt: TGTGCCAGCAGCCGGGGACTAGCGGACACCGGGGAGCTGTTTTTT

d_call: NA
j_call: TRBJ1-1
v_call: TRBV27
clone_size: NA
cdr3_aa: CASSLRSQGRWTTEAFF
cdr3_nt: TGTGCCAGCAGTTTAAGATCGCAGGGGAGATGGACCACTGAAGCTTTCTTT

d_call: TRBD1
j_call: TRBJ1-6
v_call: TRBV27
clone_size: NA
cdr3_aa: CASRKTGGGNSPLHF
cdr3_nt: TGTGCCAGCAGAAAGACAGGGGGAGGGAATTCACCCCTCCACTTT

d_call: TRBD2
j_call: TRBJ2-7
v_call: TRBV6-5
clone_size: NA
cdr3_aa: CASSWTSESSYEQYF
cdr3_nt: TGTGCCAGCAGTTGGACTAGCGAGAGCTCCTACGAGCAGTACTTC

d_call: NA
j_call: TRBJ2-1
v_call: TRBV9
clone_size: NA
cdr3_aa: CASSPQGLRRYNEQFF
cdr3_nt: TGTGCCAGCAGCCCCCAGGGGCTACGCCGCTACAATGAGCAGTTCTTC

d_call: TRBD2
j_call: TRBJ2-1
v_call: TRBV28
clone_size: NA
cdr3_aa: CASSLWLAGVDNEQFF
cdr3_nt: TGTGCCAGCAGTTTATGGCTAGCGGGAGTAGACAATGAGCAGTTCTTC

d_call: TRBD1
j_call: TRBJ1-1
v_call: TRBV10-2
clone_size: NA
cdr3_aa: CASRVGQIFTEAFF
cdr3_nt: TGCGCCAGCAGAGTGGGACAGATCTTCACTGAAGCTTTCTTT

d_call: TRBD2
j_call: TRBJ2-1
v_call: TRBV27
clone_size: NA
cdr3_aa: CASSQRTSGRVTYNEQFF
cdr3_nt: TGTGCCAGCAGTCAACGCACTAGCGGGAGGGTTACCTACAATGAGCAGTTCTTC

d_call: NA
j_call: TRBJ2-2
v_call: TRBV27
clone_size: NA
cdr3_aa: CASSLEGRTGELFF
cdr3_nt: TGTGCCAGCAGTTTAGAGGGAAGAACCGGGGAGCTGTTTTTT

d_call: TRBD1
j_call: TRBJ2-7
v_call: TRBV11-1
clone_size: NA
cdr3_aa: CASSLSGTGGLYEQYF
cdr3_nt: TGTGCCAGCAGCTTATCAGGGACAGGGGGCCTCTACGAGCAGTACTTC

d_call: NA
j_call: TRBJ2-3
v_call: TRBV4-1
clone_size: NA
cdr3_aa: CASSQVVRTDTQYF
cdr3_nt: TGCGCCAGCAGCCAAGTTGTGAGAACAGATACGCAGTATTTT

d_call: NA
j_call: TRBJ2-1
v_call: TRBV28
clone_size: NA
cdr3_aa: CASIPGDSSYNEQFF
cdr3_nt: TGTGCCAGCATCCCGGGGGACAGCTCCTACAATGAGCAGTTCTTC

d_call: NA
j_call: TRBJ1-5
v_call: TRBV7-2
clone_size: NA
cdr3_aa: CASSPRTASNQPQHF
cdr3_nt: TGTGCCAGCAGCCCACGGACAGCTAGCAATCAGCCCCAGCATTTT

d_call: TRBD1
j_call: TRBJ1-2
v_call: TRBV19
clone_size: few
cdr3_aa: CATEGDRDGYTF
cdr3_nt: TGTGCCACCGAGGGGGACAGGGATGGCTACACCTTC

d_call: NA
j_call: TRBJ1-3
v_call: TRBV9
clone_size: NA
cdr3_aa: CASSVGRTGNTIYF
cdr3_nt: TGTGCCAGCAGCGTGGGGCGTACTGGAAACACCATATATTTT

d_call: NA
j_call: TRBJ2-2
v_call: TRBV30
clone_size: NA
cdr3_aa: CAWSWSETGELFF
cdr3_nt: TGTGCCTGGAGTTGGAGCGAGACTGGGGAGCTGTTTTTT

d_call: TRBD1
j_call: TRBJ1-4
v_call: TRBV29-1
clone_size: few
cdr3_aa: CSATGVANEKLFF
cdr3_nt: TGCAGCGCAACAGGGGTGGCTAATGAAAAACTGTTTTTT

d_call: NA
j_call: TRBJ1-6
v_call: TRBV13
clone_size: once
cdr3_aa: CASSSRSGEGGSPLHF
cdr3_nt: TGTGCCAGCAGCTCACGATCCGGGGAGGGGGGATCACCCCTCCACTTT

d_call: TRBD2
j_call: TRBJ2-4
v_call: TRBV19
clone_size: NA
cdr3_aa: CASKGLATAKNIQYF
cdr3_nt: TGTGCCAGTAAGGGACTAGCGACGGCCAAAAACATTCAGTACTTC

d_call: NA
j_call: TRBJ2-7
v_call: TRBV5-1
clone_size: NA
cdr3_aa: CASSLGGRTYEQYF
cdr3_nt: TGCGCCAGCAGCTTGGGGGGGCGGACCTACGAGCAGTACTTC

d_call: TRBD1
j_call: TRBJ1-1
v_call: TRBV5-4
clone_size: NA
cdr3_aa: CASSFGQANTEAFF
cdr3_nt: TGTGCCAGCAGCTTTGGACAGGCGAACACTGAAGCTTTCTTT

d_call: TRBD1
j_call: TRBJ1-2
v_call: TRBV19
clone_size: NA
cdr3_aa: CATPSGDRASYGYTF
cdr3_nt: TGTGCCACCCCCTCCGGGGACAGGGCTTCATATGGCTACACCTTC

d_call: NA
j_call: TRBJ1-5
v_call: TRBV19
clone_size: NA
cdr3_aa: CASDPGSNQPQHF
cdr3_nt: TGTGCCAGTGACCCAGGGAGCAATCAGCCCCAGCATTTT

d_call: NA
j_call: TRBJ2-7
v_call: TRBV7-2
clone_size: NA
cdr3_aa: CASSRTGISTYEQYF
cdr3_nt: TGTGCCAGCAGCAGAACAGGGATCTCAACCTACGAGCAGTACTTC

d_call: NA
j_call: TRBJ1-5
v_call: TRBV4-2
clone_size: NA
cdr3_aa: CASSQEVGFRTADQPQHF
cdr3_nt: TGTGCCAGCAGCCAAGAAGTGGGTTTTCGGACTGCGGATCAGCCCCAGCATTTT

d_call: NA
j_call: TRBJ1-2
v_call: TRBV6-5
clone_size: NA
cdr3_aa: CATRRGTYGYTF
cdr3_nt: TGTGCCACTAGAAGGGGAACCTATGGCTACACCTTC

d_call: NA
j_call: TRBJ1-1
v_call: TRBV19
clone_size: NA
cdr3_aa: CASSVRDTEAFF
cdr3_nt: TGTGCCAGTAGTGTCCGGGACACTGAAGCTTTCTTT

d_call: NA
j_call: TRBJ1-2
v_call: TRBV27
clone_size: few
cdr3_aa: CASSPTRWGVGYTF
cdr3_nt: TGTGCCAGCAGTCCTACTCGGTGGGGCGTGGGCTACACCTTC

d_call: TRBD1
j_call: TRBJ1-4
v_call: TRBV15
clone_size: NA
cdr3_aa: CATSRHYKTGPNEKLFF
cdr3_nt: TGTGCCACCAGCAGACATTATAAGACAGGGCCGAATGAAAAACTGTTTTTT